The 18 T cell receptor beta chains in this list originate from one sample, sequenced in a study of post-analysis software for immune sequencing data. Study-wide results and limits: Roughly 5 TRBV segments occurring more often in patients than controls included TRBV5-6, TRBV5-1 and TRBV20-1.

The antigens these receptors bind are not known. Researchers reported that TCR beta cDNA libraries carried unique molecular identifiers. Each CDR3 protein is one row after TCRdb ran MiXCR on the PCR reads. The table lists approximately 690,000 distinct CDR3 sequences, 59% of them singletons, with approximately 11% in the top ten. Material: blood. Receptors originate from a girl aged 2 to 9 with multiple sclerosis.

A remark on this clonotype: One junction end disagrees with the germline gene, perhaps due to a read error. The chain employs TRBV4-2 and TRBJ2-7; D could derive from TRBD1 or TRBD2 (5 bases each). The CDR3 has 18 amino acids. Germline CDR1 is LGHNA and CDR2 is YNFKEQ. The CDR3, as DNA: TGTGCCGGCAGCCACATAACGCCCCTCGGGGACGGTACGGCCGAGCAGTACTTC. Its protein product is CAGSHITPLGDGTAEQYF.

V gene TRBV5-1 combines with J gene TRBJ2-1; 7 nucleotides line up with TRBD2. There are 16 residues in the CDR3. J was trimmed by 0 bases and V by 2 bases; bases with no gene match: 5. CDR1 is SGHRS, CDR2 YFSETQ, per germline. CDR3 bases: TGCGCCAGCAGCTTAGGCGGGAGCGTCTCCTACAATGAGCAGTTCTTC. Translated, it gives CASSLGGSVSYNEQFF.

The rearrangement uses TRBV20-1 and TRBJ2-3; 7 bases are shared with TRBD1. Trimming took 6 bases from V and 2 from J; bases not matched to a gene: 8. The CDR3 loop spans 14 amino acids. The V gene's germline CDR1 is DFQATT and CDR2 SNEGSKA (reference sequence). CDR3 in DNA: TGCAGTGCCACTGAGGGGGCCTACACAGATACGCAGTATTTT. Amino acid sequence: CSATEGAYTDTQYF.

This clonotype was detected a few times. The CDR3 bases are TGCGCCAGCAGCTTAGACCAGGGGTACGGCTATGGCTACACCTTC. Protein product: CASSLDQGYGYGYTF. The chain carries TRBV5-1 and TRBJ1-2, with TRBD1 as a possible D gene (6 bases). Germline CDR1 is SGHRS and CDR2 is YFSETQ. CDR3 length: 15 amino acids. The germline V and J ends were trimmed by 2 bases and 4 bases, with 15 bases remaining between them.

The rearrangement uses TRBV12-3 or TRBV12-4 and TRBJ2-3; TRBD2 aligns across 7 bases. V lost 5 bases to trimming and J lost 1 base; unmatched junction nucleotides: 9. The CDR3 consists of 16 residues. Here the CDR3 reads CASSPPLAVRTDTQYF. CDR3 bases: TGTGCCAGCAGTCCCCCCCTAGCGGTACGCACAGATACGCAGTATTTT.

The chain links TRBV12-3 or TRBV12-4 to TRBJ1-1; unclear D gene. V shed 7 bases and J shed 8 bases, with 20 bases lying between them. CDR3 length: 14 amino acids. CDR3 sequence (DNA): TGTGCCAGCACTCCTGACGGGCAACGGGCCGAAGCTTTCTTT. Residues: CASTPDGQRAEAFF.

This clonotype is a singleton in its sample. The chain carries TRBV5-4 and TRBJ2-3; 8 bases line up with TRBD2. Losses at the gene ends were 0 bases for V and 0 bases for J; bases not matched to a gene: 6. This CDR3 spans 17 amino acids. CDR1 and CDR2 (germline): SGHNT, YYREEE (reference sequence). The CDR3 reads CASSLVLAGGSTDTQYF. The CDR3 region has the DNA TGTGCCAGCAGCTTGGTTTTGGCGGGGGGTAGCACAGATACGCAGTATTTT.

V gene TRBV6-4 combines with J gene TRBJ2-1; D is perhaps TRBD2 (5 bases). Germline loops: CDR1 MRHNA, CDR2 SNTAGT. Between the trimmed V and J ends, which lost 3 bases and 4 bases, there was a span of 13 bases. This CDR3 spans 15 amino acids. CDR3 DNA: TGTGCCAGCAGTGAAACACTAGATGATTACAATGAGCAGTTCTTC. It codes for CASSETLDDYNEQFF.

The sample holds a few counts of this clonotype. This chain uses TRBV5-1 with TRBJ2-3; possible D gene TRBD1, 5 bases. In germline, CDR1 is SGHRS, CDR2 YFSETQ. The CDR3 has 14 residues. The ends were cut back, 5 bases at V and 3 bases at J, with 13 bases in the middle. CDR3 sequence: CASSPAPGTDTQYF. CDR3 DNA: TGCGCCAGCAGTCCCGCCCCAGGGACAGATACGCAGTATTTT.

J is TRBJ2-1 and V is TRBV19, with 11 bases identical to TRBD1. With V trimmed by 3 bases and J by 8 bases, 6 bases remained unmatched. The germline V gene encodes CDR1 LNHDA and CDR2 SQIVND (reference sequence). This CDR3 comprises 15 residues. CDR3 coding DNA: TGTGCCAGTAGTATGGACAGGGGGCGAGAGGATGAGCAGTTCTTC. Protein: CASSMDRGREDEQFF.

The rearrangement joins TRBV7-8 to TRBJ2-1; D may be TRBD2 (6 bases). The germline gives CDR1 SGHVS, CDR2 FQNEAQ. The CDR3 consists of 15 residues. V was clipped by 6 bases and J by 2 bases, with 14 bases between them. CDR3 protein: CASRGVGGTYNEQFF. CDR3 in DNA: TGTGCCAGCAGGGGGGTGGGGGGTACCTACAATGAGCAGTTCTTC.

The CDR3 protein is CAWEKGQSSYEQYF. The CDR3 nucleotides read TGTGCCTGGGAAAAGGGACAGAGCTCCTACGAGCAGTACTTC. This chain connects TRBV30 to TRBJ2-7, with TRBD1 identical over 7 bases. CDR3 length: 14 residues. Germline V gene sequence: CDR1 GTSNPN, CDR2 SVGIG (reference sequence). Trimming took 5 bases from V and 0 from J; bases not matched to a gene: 7. The variable domain in full, with the rest retrieved from reference TRBV30 and TRBJ2-7, is SQTIHQWPATLVQPVGSPLSLECTVEGTSNPNLYWYRQAAGRGLQLLFYSVGIGQISSEVPQNLSASRPQDRQFILSSKKLLLSDSGFYLCAWEKGQSSYEQYFGPGTRLTVT.

The chain joins TRBV5-6 to TRBJ2-1, with 11 bases matching TRBD2. J lost 9 bases, V lost 4 bases, and 9 bases had no gene match. Germline V lookup: CDR1 SGHDT, CDR2 YYEEEE. The CDR3 extends over 15 amino acids. The CDR3 reads CASSIRTSGSVEQFF. The DNA of the CDR3 is TGTGCCAGCAGCATTAGAACTAGCGGGAGTGTTGAGCAGTTCTTC.

In regard to this clonotype: At one end the junction does not follow the germline gene, possibly because of a read error. This rearrangement joins TRBV27 to TRBJ2-1; 8 nucleotides line up with TRBD2. This CDR3 has 15 residues. From germline, CDR1 is MNHEY and CDR2 SMNVEV (reference sequence). CDR3 bases: TGTGCTAGCAGTACCGGGGCTAGCGGGTTCAATGAGCAGTTCTTC. It codes for CASSTGASGFNEQFF.

This clonotype has a single count. The V call is TRBV6-1, the J call TRBJ2-1; 10 nucleotides match TRBD2. Germline V gene lookup returns CDR1 MNHNS and CDR2 SASEGT. Losses at the gene ends were 6 bases for V and 6 bases for J; bases not matched to a gene: 5. This CDR3 is built from 14 residues. DNA for the CDR3: TGTGCCAGCAGGGAGAGCGGGAGGGCCAATGAGCAGTTCTTC. Translating it yields CASRESGRANEQFF.

The gene calls are TRBV6-2 or TRBV6-3 and TRBJ2-5; D unresolved. V shed 5 bases and J shed 0 bases, with 10 bases lying between them. There are 14 residues in the CDR3. The germline gives CDR1 MNHEY, CDR2 SVGEGT. Here the CDR3 reads CASSDVRDQETQYF. The CDR3 coding sequence is TGTGCCAGCAGTGATGTCCGGGACCAAGAGACCCAGTACTTC.

The chain combines TRBV29-1 with TRBJ2-1; D may match TRBD1 or TRBD2 (5 bases each). Germline loops: CDR1 SQVTM, CDR2 ANQGSEA. The CDR3 length is 15 residues. Trimming removed 8 bases from V and 4 bases from J, with 21 bases in between. The CDR3: CSIPGTSEIYNEQFF. The CDR3 DNA sequence: TGCAGCATACCGGGGACCTCCGAAATTTACAATGAGCAGTTCTTC.

This rearrangement joins TRBV24-1 to TRBJ2-1; D perhaps matches TRBD1 (5 bases). The V and J ends lost 0 bases and 10 bases respectively, with 9 bases between them. The CDR3 sequence is 13 residues long. Germline values: CDR1 KGHDR, CDR2 SFDVKD. This CDR3 is CATSDLPRAEQFF. The CDR3 coding sequence is TGTGCCACCAGTGATTTGCCCAGGGCCGAGCAGTTCTTC.